This T cell receptor beta chain emerged from a study of blood T cell repertoires in COVID-19. Study overall: The cDNA or gDNA used as material had been derived from T cells, B-cell-depleted T cells, or PBMCs.

Assay used: immunoSEQ multiplex PCR; TCRdb lists only in-frame clones, some missing. The profile shows 160,000 or so clones, 80% to 90% of them singletons. J gave up 4 bases and V 3 bases, and 6 bases lay outside the gene matches. Germline V lookup: CDR1 SGHRS, CDR2 YFSETQ. CDR3 length equals 15 residues. The gene calls are TRBV5-1 and TRBJ1-1; 10 bases align to TRBD1. This receptor was identified in a man in his forties with acute or convalescent COVID-19. Sequencing input: peripheral blood. The CDR3 here is CASSSLTGGPTEAFF. CDR3 bases: TGCGCCAGCAGCTCCCTGACAGGGGGCCCCACTGAAGCTTTCTTT. Combining the CDR3 with reference TRBV5-1 and TRBJ1-1 gives the whole variable domain KAGVTQTPRYLIKTRGQQVTLSCSPISGHRSVSWYQQTPGQGLQFLFEYFSETQRNKGNFPGRFSGRQFSNSRSEMNVSTLELGDSALYLCASSSLTGGPTEAFFGQGTRLTVV.